This T cell receptor (beta chain) was retrieved from a study of OX40 agonist ivuxolimab in advanced cancers. Whole-study context: At doses from 0.01 to 10 mg/kg, patients were given intravenous ivuxolimab every 2 weeks.

On this clone itself: This specimen includes other DNA sequences encoding the same CDR3.

The germline CDR1 and CDR2 sequences are SGHRS and YFSETQ. V gave up 0 bases and J gave up 1 base, with 8 bases separating them. This CDR3 spans 14 amino acids. Sequencing used immunoSEQ multiplex PCR; TCRdb keeps in-frame clones, though not all of them. This sample has tens of thousands of clones; over 80% occur once, and the top ten carry roughly 0.5%. This specimen consisted of CD4+ or CD8+ T cells sorted from blood, obtained in a trial of the OX40 agonist ivuxolimab. The receptor was isolated from an adult with an advanced solid tumor such as melanoma, head and neck, liver or kidney cancer. The chain carries TRBV5-1 and TRBJ2-7; a possible D gene is TRBD2 (5 bases). CDR3 in DNA: TGCGCCAGCAGCTTGGGTTTAGCGTCCTACGAGCAGTACTTC. It translates to CASSLGLASYEQYF.